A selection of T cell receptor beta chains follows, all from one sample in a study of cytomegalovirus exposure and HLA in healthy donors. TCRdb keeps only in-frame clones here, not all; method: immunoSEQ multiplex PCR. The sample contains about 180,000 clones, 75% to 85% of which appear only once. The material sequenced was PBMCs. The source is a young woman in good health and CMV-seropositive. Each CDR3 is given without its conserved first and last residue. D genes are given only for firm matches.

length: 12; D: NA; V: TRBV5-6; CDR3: ASSLVGETYEQY
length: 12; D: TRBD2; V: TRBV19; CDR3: ASRKRDGTDTQY
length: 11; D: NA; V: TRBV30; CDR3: AWSPTPRGGYT
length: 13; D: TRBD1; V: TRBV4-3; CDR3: ASSQATRTGDEQY
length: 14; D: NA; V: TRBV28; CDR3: ASSPPLRGYQETQY
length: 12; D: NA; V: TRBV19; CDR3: ARYVATNTGELF
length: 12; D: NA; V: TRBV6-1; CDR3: ASSEEAFLGVYT
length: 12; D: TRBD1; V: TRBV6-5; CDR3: ASIRDRDQETQY
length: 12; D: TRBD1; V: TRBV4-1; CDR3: ASSQDQGADEQY
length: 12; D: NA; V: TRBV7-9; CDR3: ASSIMTGLDGYT
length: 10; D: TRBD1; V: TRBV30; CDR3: AWTRGLYGYT
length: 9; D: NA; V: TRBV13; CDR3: ASSLADEQF
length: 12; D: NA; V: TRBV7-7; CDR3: ASSPTSSPGELF
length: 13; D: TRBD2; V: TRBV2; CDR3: ASSRLAGGPDTQY
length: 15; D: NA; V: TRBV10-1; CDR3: ASSAHGRVDGQETQY
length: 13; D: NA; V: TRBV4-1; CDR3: ASSQEAGYGTEAF
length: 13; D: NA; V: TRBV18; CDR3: ASSLSYSGANVLT
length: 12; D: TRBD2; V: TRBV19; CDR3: ASTWAGGRNEQF
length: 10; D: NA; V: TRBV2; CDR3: ASREELSPLH
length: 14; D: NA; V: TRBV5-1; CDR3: ASSLGAGRRNTEAF
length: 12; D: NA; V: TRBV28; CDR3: ASSFEGEGYGYT
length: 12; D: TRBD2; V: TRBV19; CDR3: ASSLPGLAYEQY
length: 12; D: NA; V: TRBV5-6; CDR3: ASSFQEENQPQH
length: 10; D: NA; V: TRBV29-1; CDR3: SVAKGSTEQY
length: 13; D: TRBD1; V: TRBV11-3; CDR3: ASSDHRTGEGEQF
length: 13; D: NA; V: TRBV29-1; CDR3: SVEDRVASTYEQY
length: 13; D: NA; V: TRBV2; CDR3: ASSEASAAGYGYT
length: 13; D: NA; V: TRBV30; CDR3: AWSGPWAGSEKLF
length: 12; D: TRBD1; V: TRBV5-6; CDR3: ASTLGTGVNEQF
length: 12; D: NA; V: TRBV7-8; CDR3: ASSLVAVGTEAF
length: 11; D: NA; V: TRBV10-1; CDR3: ASSEGGGTEQF
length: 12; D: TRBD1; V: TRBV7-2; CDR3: ASSLTGVNTEAF
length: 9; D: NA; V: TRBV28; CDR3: ASRLNTEAF
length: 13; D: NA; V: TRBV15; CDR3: ATSRDLESSYEQY
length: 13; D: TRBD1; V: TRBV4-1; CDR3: ASSQEPQGFYEQY
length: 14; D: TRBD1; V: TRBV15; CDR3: ATSRDLGQAYNEQF
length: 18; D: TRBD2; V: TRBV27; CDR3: ASNFGFLTSGGTSYNEQF
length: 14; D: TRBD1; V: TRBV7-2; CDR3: ASSLAGTGGWETQY
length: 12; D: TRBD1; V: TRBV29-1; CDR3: SVAGTETYNEQF
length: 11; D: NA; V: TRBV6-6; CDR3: ASSPTGNSPLH
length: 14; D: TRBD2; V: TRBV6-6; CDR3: ASSYGSGGVNNEQF
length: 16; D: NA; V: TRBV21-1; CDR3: ASSGSGTGPTSNQPQH